These T cell receptor beta chains were read from a single sample in a study. Profiling relied on immunoSEQ multiplex PCR, and the TCRdb table lists in-frame clones only, not all of them. The sample has under 65,000 clones, 93% seen once. Sequences were obtained from PBMCs. Receptor source: a man aged 35 to 55 with rheumatoid arthritis. CDR3s include the opening cysteine and the closing phenylalanine or tryptophan. The D gene is left open where the match is weak. The listing skips clone size in some rows; elsewhere it reads once, few, many or a size class.

CDR3aa: CASSVSSGSNFGEQFF; CDR3nt: TGTGCCAGCAGTGTCTCTAGCGGGAGTAATTTCGGTGAGCAGTTCTTC; d_gene: TRBD2; v_gene: TRBV6-1; abundance: -; j_gene: TRBJ2-1
CDR3aa: CASSYGQVSNQPQHF; CDR3nt: TGTGCCAGCAGCTACGGACAGGTTAGCAATCAGCCCCAGCATTTT; d_gene: TRBD1; v_gene: TRBV7-2; abundance: few; j_gene: TRBJ1-5
CDR3aa: CASSFPNQFGELFF; CDR3nt: TGTGCCAGCAGTTTCCCTAACCAATTCGGGGAGCTGTTTTTT; d_gene: -; v_gene: TRBV28; abundance: -; j_gene: TRBJ2-2
CDR3aa: CASSFSLAGVGETQYF; CDR3nt: TGTGCCAGCAGTTTTAGTCTAGCGGGAGTGGGAGAGACCCAGTACTTC; d_gene: TRBD2; v_gene: TRBV27; abundance: -; j_gene: TRBJ2-5
CDR3aa: CSVKTGDEKLFF; CDR3nt: TGCAGCGTTAAGACAGGGGATGAAAAACTGTTTTTT; d_gene: TRBD1; v_gene: TRBV29-1; abundance: -; j_gene: TRBJ1-4
CDR3aa: CASRLQGAETQYF; CDR3nt: TGTGCCAGCAGGCTACAGGGCGCCGAGACCCAGTACTTC; d_gene: -; v_gene: TRBV12-3/TRBV12-4; abundance: -; j_gene: TRBJ2-5
CDR3aa: CASSPRTQQGDGTGELFF; CDR3nt: TGTGCCAGCAGCCCTCGCACCCAGCAGGGGGATGGCACCGGGGAGCTGTTTTTT; d_gene: TRBD1; v_gene: TRBV9; abundance: -; j_gene: TRBJ2-2
CDR3aa: CASSIRTSGREGSSYEQYF; CDR3nt: TGTGCCAGCAGCATTCGGACTAGCGGGAGAGAAGGTAGCTCCTACGAGCAGTACTTC; d_gene: TRBD2; v_gene: TRBV6-2/TRBV6-3; abundance: -; j_gene: TRBJ2-7
CDR3aa: CASSPRQGNTEAFF; CDR3nt: TGTGCCAGCTCGCCGAGACAGGGGAACACTGAAGCTTTCTTT; d_gene: TRBD1; v_gene: TRBV18; abundance: -; j_gene: TRBJ1-1
CDR3aa: CAISGDRAASTYNEQFF; CDR3nt: TGTGCCATCAGTGGGGACAGGGCGGCCAGCACCTACAATGAGCAGTTCTTC; d_gene: TRBD1; v_gene: TRBV10-3; abundance: -; j_gene: TRBJ2-1
CDR3aa: CASSILAGQGNLGKPQHF; CDR3nt: TGTGCCAGTAGTATACTCGCGGGACAGGGTAACTTAGGGAAGCCCCAGCATTTT; d_gene: TRBD1; v_gene: TRBV19; abundance: -; j_gene: TRBJ1-5
CDR3aa: CASSPRLSGTDTQYF; CDR3nt: TGTGCCAGCAGCCCCCGACTATCAGGCACAGATACGCAGTATTTT; d_gene: -; v_gene: TRBV7-2; abundance: -; j_gene: TRBJ2-3
CDR3aa: CASSYSSGNQPQHF; CDR3nt: TGTGCCAGCAGTTACTCCTCTGGCAATCAGCCCCAGCATTTT; d_gene: -; v_gene: TRBV6-5; abundance: -; j_gene: TRBJ1-5
CDR3aa: CSVWGAGLYEQYF; CDR3nt: TGCAGCGTTTGGGGTGCAGGTCTCTACGAGCAGTACTTC; d_gene: -; v_gene: TRBV29-1; abundance: once; j_gene: TRBJ2-7
CDR3aa: CASSLVEGTEAFF; CDR3nt: TGTGCCAGCAGTTTGGTTGAGGGCACTGAAGCTTTCTTT; d_gene: -; v_gene: TRBV28; abundance: -; j_gene: TRBJ1-1
CDR3aa: CASRSTSGETQYF; CDR3nt: TGTGCCAGCAGGTCGACGAGCGGGGAGACCCAGTACTTC; d_gene: -; v_gene: TRBV7-2; abundance: -; j_gene: TRBJ2-5
CDR3aa: CASSPPGRGPGHEQFF; CDR3nt: TGTGCCAGCAGCCCCCCGGGACGGGGTCCTGGTCATGAGCAGTTCTTC; d_gene: -; v_gene: TRBV11-3; abundance: few; j_gene: TRBJ2-1
CDR3aa: CASSQFNRGNNQPQHF; CDR3nt: TGTGCCAGCTCTCAATTTAACAGGGGGAACAATCAGCCCCAGCATTTT; d_gene: TRBD1; v_gene: TRBV18; abundance: -; j_gene: TRBJ1-5
CDR3aa: CASSLDDTDSGNTIYF; CDR3nt: TGCGCCAGCAGCTTGGATGATACAGACTCTGGAAACACCATATATTTT; d_gene: -; v_gene: TRBV5-1; abundance: -; j_gene: TRBJ1-3
CDR3aa: CASSVGRTPEQYF; CDR3nt: TGTGCCAGCAGCGTTGGCAGGACTCCGGAGCAGTACTTC; d_gene: -; v_gene: TRBV7-2; abundance: -; j_gene: TRBJ2-7
CDR3aa: CASTLRTGNTEAFF; CDR3nt: TGTGCCAGCACCCTTAGAACGGGGAACACTGAAGCTTTCTTT; d_gene: -; v_gene: TRBV7-8; abundance: -; j_gene: TRBJ1-1
CDR3aa: CASSKSGGTNTEAFF; CDR3nt: TGTGCCAGTAGTAAATCAGGGGGCACGAACACTGAAGCTTTCTTT; d_gene: TRBD1; v_gene: TRBV19; abundance: -; j_gene: TRBJ1-1
CDR3aa: CASSSLRGANVLTF; CDR3nt: TGTGCCAGCAGCTCTCTCCGTGGGGCCAACGTCCTGACTTTC; d_gene: -; v_gene: TRBV5-6; abundance: -; j_gene: TRBJ2-6
CDR3aa: CASSLRDEQYF; CDR3nt: TGTGCCAGCAGTTTGAGGGACGAGCAGTACTTC; d_gene: -; v_gene: TRBV28; abundance: -; j_gene: TRBJ2-7
CDR3aa: CASSWGLKVDPNYGYTF; CDR3nt: TGCGCCAGCAGCTGGGGACTCAAGGTTGACCCAAACTATGGCTACACCTTC; d_gene: -; v_gene: TRBV5-1; abundance: once; j_gene: TRBJ1-2
CDR3aa: CAISESSQGFGQPQHF; CDR3nt: TGTGCCATCAGTGAGTCTTCACAGGGATTCGGGCAGCCCCAGCATTTT; d_gene: -; v_gene: TRBV10-3; abundance: -; j_gene: TRBJ1-5
CDR3aa: CASSYSMNGHTGELFF; CDR3nt: TGTGCCAGCAGTTATAGCATGAACGGGCATACCGGGGAGCTGTTTTTT; d_gene: -; v_gene: TRBV6-5; abundance: -; j_gene: TRBJ2-2
CDR3aa: CATSGTEYTEAFF; CDR3nt: TGTGCCACCTCTGGGACGGAGTACACTGAAGCTTTCTTT; d_gene: -; v_gene: TRBV10-3; abundance: few; j_gene: TRBJ1-1
CDR3aa: CASSQRWADNIGYTF; CDR3nt: TGCGCCAGCAGCCAACGTTGGGCGGATAATATAGGCTACACCTTC; d_gene: -; v_gene: TRBV5-1; abundance: -; j_gene: TRBJ1-2
CDR3aa: CASSYPSGILSNQPQHF; CDR3nt: TGTGCCAGCAGTTACCCCTCAGGGATACTTAGCAATCAGCCCCAGCATTTT; d_gene: -; v_gene: TRBV6-2/TRBV6-3; abundance: -; j_gene: TRBJ1-5
CDR3aa: CAWSVSSQAPGYTF; CDR3nt: TGTGCCTGGAGTGTATCATCACAGGCTCCTGGCTACACCTTC; d_gene: -; v_gene: TRBV30; abundance: -; j_gene: TRBJ1-2
CDR3aa: CASSWTSGISYNEQFF; CDR3nt: TGTGCCAGTAGCTGGACTAGCGGGATCTCCTACAATGAGCAGTTCTTC; d_gene: TRBD2; v_gene: TRBV19; abundance: -; j_gene: TRBJ2-1